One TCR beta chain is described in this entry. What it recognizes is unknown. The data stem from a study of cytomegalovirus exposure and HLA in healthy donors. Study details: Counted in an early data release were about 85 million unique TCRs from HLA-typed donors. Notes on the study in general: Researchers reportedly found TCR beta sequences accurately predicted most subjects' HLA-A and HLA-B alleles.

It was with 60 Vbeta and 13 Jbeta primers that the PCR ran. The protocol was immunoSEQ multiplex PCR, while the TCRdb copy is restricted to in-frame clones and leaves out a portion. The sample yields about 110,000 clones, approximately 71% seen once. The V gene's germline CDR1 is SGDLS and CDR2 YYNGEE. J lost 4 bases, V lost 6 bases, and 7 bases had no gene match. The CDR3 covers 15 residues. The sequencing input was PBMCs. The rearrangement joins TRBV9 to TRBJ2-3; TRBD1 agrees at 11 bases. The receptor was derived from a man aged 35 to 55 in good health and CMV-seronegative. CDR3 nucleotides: TGTGCCAGCAATCTGGGACAGGGGGAAGCAGATACGCAGTATTTT. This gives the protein CASNLGQGEADTQYF.